Following are 30 T cell receptor delta chains from one sample sequenced in a study of gamma-delta chains in newborns, infants, children. TCRdb re-called the reads through CATT. The sample has over 4,500 delta-chain clones, roughly 3.9% seen once; the top ten hold approximately 8.1%. The source material was blood. The receptors shown here come from a child who was a newborn, infant or young child, either healthy, febrile or measles-vaccinated (not recorded which).

In the case of this clone: The protein recorded in TCRdb matches a much larger clone and deviates from this DNA's translation at residue 10, suggesting a read error; the protein here is obtained by translating the DNA. The V and J genes are TRDV1 and TRDJ1; D is undetermined. The germline V and J ends were trimmed by 3 bases and 0 bases, with 23 bases remaining between them. Germline CDR1 reads TSWWSYY; CDR2 reads QGS. The CDR3 is 19 amino acids. This CDR3 reads CALGDSRPGYPAYTDKLIF. The CDR3 DNA follows: TGTGCTCTTGGGGACTCTAGGCCCGGGTATCCTGCGTACACCGATAAACTCATCTTT.

This clone showed up just a few times. Translating this DNA gives a protein that differs at residue 12 from the TCRdb one, which belongs to a much larger clone; a read error is likely, and the protein shown is this translation. V is TRDV2 and J is TRDJ2, with D perhaps matching TRDD3 (5 bases). This CDR3 comprises 15 residues. The germline gives CDR1 GEAIGNYY, CDR2 EKD. CDR3 region: CACDTGGKGAAKLFF. CDR3 in DNA: TGTGCCTGTGACACCGGAGGGAAGGGGGCAGCAAAACTCTTCTTT.

This clone has only a few counts. Mismatch with germline at one junction end may stem from a read error. The chain links TRDV2 to TRDJ3; 8 positions agree with TRDD3. Looked up from germline, CDR1 is GEAIGNYY and CDR2 is EKD. The CDR3 length is 22 residues. This CDR3 reads CACDVLGATQDPSPWDTRQMFF. CDR3 nucleotides: TGTGCCTGTGACGTACTGGGGGCTACGCAAGATCCTAGCCCCTGGGACACCCGACAGATGTTTTTT.

For this clone: A much larger clone lies a single base off, so this may be a read error. Other DNA sequences of this sample code for an identical CDR3. The V call is TRDV1, the J call TRDJ1; D is possibly TRDD2 (6 bases). V lost 4 bases and J lost 8, with 14 bases in between. Per the germline V gene, CDR1 is TSWWSYY and CDR2 is QGS. CDR3 length: 13 amino acids. Here the CDR3 DNA reads TGTGCTCTTGGGGGGCCTTCCCTGTTGAAACTCATCTTT. Translating gives CALGGPSLLKLIF.

Only a few counts were recorded for this clone. With a far larger clone one base away, a read error is the likely cause. The sample contains more than one DNA sequence encoding this CDR3. The J gene is TRDJ1, the V gene TRDV3; 11 bases agree with TRDD3. Germline loops: CDR1 TVYSNPD, CDR2 GDNSRS (reference sequence). The CDR3 has 13 residues. The CDR3 here is CALSGGYTDKLIF. The DNA of the CDR3 is TGTGCCTTATCTGGGGGATACACCGATAAGCTCATCTTT.

This clone was detected only a few times. A far larger clone is one base from this, pointing to a likely read error. Other DNA sequences in the same sample also yield this CDR3. The chain joins TRDV1 to TRDJ1; TRDD3 aligns across 12 bases. The CDR3 has 19 amino acids. Trimming at V came to 0 bases and at J to 2 bases, leaving 10 bases not matched to a gene. The germline V gene encodes CDR1 TSWWSYY and CDR2 QGS. CDR3 in DNA: TGTGCTCTTGGGGAACTAAAGGTCTGGGGGATACGTGGGACCGATAAACTCATCTTT. Translating gives CALGELKVWGIRGTDKLIF.

Only a few counts were recorded for this clone. The TCRdb protein, from a much larger clone, departs from this DNA's translation at residue 5, likely by read error; the protein shown derives from the DNA. The J gene is TRDJ1, the V gene TRDV2, with 8 bases that match TRDD3. The CDR3 runs to 19 residues. After removal of 3 bases from V and 0 bases from J, the junction contained 17 bases not matched to a gene. CDR1 and CDR2 (germline): GEAIGNYY, EKD. CDR3 nucleotides: TGTGCCTGTGACGCCGTACTGGGGGCGTCTGACCTCTACACCGATAAACTCATCTTT. Protein sequence: CACDAVLGASDLYTDKLIF.

This clone is large (0.1 to 1%) by share. This CDR3 is also generated by other DNA sequences in the sample. The chain couples TRDV1 to TRDJ2; TRDD3 matches 8 bases. Per the germline V gene, CDR1 is TSWWSYY and CDR2 is QGS. The junction had 9 bases not matched to a gene; V was cut back by 1 base and J by 2 bases. CDR3 length: 18 residues. The CDR3 nucleotides are TGTGCTCTTGGGGAACGAGAAAACTGGGGGGTCTTGACAGCACAACTCTTCTTT. Amino acid sequence: CALGERENWGVLTAQLFF.

This clone was found a few times. A read error likely explains why the TCRdb protein, taken from a much larger clone, differs from this DNA's translation at residue 10; the protein shown is translated from the DNA. The chain has TRDV2 and TRDJ3, with D tentatively TRDD3 (6 bases). The CDR3 runs to 18 residues. The germline V gene has CDR1 GEAIGNYY and CDR2 EKD. With 1 base removed from V and 2 bases from J, the gap between germline ends came to 14 bases. CDR3 nucleotide sequence: TGTGCCTGTGACACGATACGGGGGCTCCCCTGGGACACCCGACAGATGTTTTTC. It encodes CACDTIRGLPWDTRQMFF.

Remarks on this clone: A much larger clone differs from this one at a single base, so this may be a read error. Other DNA sequences in this sample translate to the same CDR3. V usage is TRDV1 and J usage is TRDJ1, with D possibly TRDD3 on 6 matching bases. This CDR3 is built from 15 residues. Trimming pared 1 base from V and 6 bases from J, leaving 15 bases between. The germline CDR1 and CDR2 sequences are TSWWSYY and QGS. The CDR3 region has the DNA TGTGCTCTTGGGGAACCCCCCTTGGGGGCCAATAAACTCATCTTT. It codes for CALGEPPLGANKLIF.

Notes on this clone: The amino acid sequence in TCRdb belongs to a much larger clone and departs from this DNA's translation at residue 18, likely a sequencing read error; the sequence shown is translated from the DNA. The chain is built from TRDV3 and TRDJ2; TRDD2 matches at 9 bases. The CDR3 is made up of 20 amino acids. From germline, CDR1 is TVYSNPD and CDR2 GDNSRS (reference sequence). CDR3 sequence reads: CASTPSYERLVQALTAQIFF. The CDR3 DNA is TGTGCCTCGACCCCTTCCTACGAGCGACTGGTCCAAGCTTTGACAGCACAAATCTTCTTT.

In this sample, this clone turned up a few times. The protein recorded in TCRdb matches a much larger clone and deviates from this DNA's translation at residue 15, suggesting a read error; the protein here is obtained by translating the DNA. The chain recombines TRAV29/DV5 with TRDJ1, with 13 bases matching TRDD3. CDR3 size: 17 residues. Looked up from germline, CDR1 is NSMFDY and CDR2 is ISSIKDK. This CDR3 is CAASAGTGGYATDKPIF. The CDR3 DNA follows: TGTGCAGCAAGCGCGGGTACTGGGGGATACGCAACCGATAAACCCATCTTT.

The chain carries TRAV29/DV5 and TRDJ2, with 12 nucleotides matching TRDD3. There are 18 residues in the CDR3. The germline V gene has CDR1 NSMFDY and CDR2 ISSIKDK. DNA for the CDR3: TGTTCCGTAATCCTACTGGGGGATACTCATCGGTTGACAGCACAACTCTTCTTT. This encodes CSVILLGDTHRLTAQLFF.

Comments on this clone: A much larger clone differs from this one at a single base, so this may be a read error. The same CDR3 can be traced to other DNA sequences in this sample. This chain connects TRDV1 to TRDJ1; TRDD3 is a possible D gene (7 bases). Trimming left V 4 bases short and J 2 bases short, with 35 bases between. This CDR3 comprises 22 residues. The V gene's germline CDR1 is TSWWSYY and CDR2 QGS. The CDR3 loop is CALGASSCTRGGIVVATDKLIF. The CDR3, as DNA: TGTGCTCTTGGGGCTTCTTCCTGTACGCGAGGGGGGATTGTCGTGGCAACCGATAAACTCATCTTT.

As concerns this clone: The TCRdb record carries a much larger clone's protein, which differs from this DNA's translation at residue 11; a read error is the likely cause, and the protein listed here is the DNA translation. The chain employs TRDV1 and TRDJ1, with TRDD2 matching 7 bases. J gave up 5 bases and V 0 bases, and 12 bases lay outside the gene matches. This CDR3 spans 17 amino acids. Germline V gene data show CDR1 as TSWWSYY and CDR2 as QGS. The CDR3 sequence is CALGELCPSLLGDKLIF. The CDR3, as DNA: TGTGCTCTTGGGGAACTCTGCCCTTCCTTGTTGGGGGATAAACTCATCTTT.

As to this clone: Because the CDR3's place on the DNA is in doubt, the DNA is left out and the CDR3 is given as listed by TCRdb. The rearrangement joins TRAV29/DV5 to TRDJ1; the table's D gene call, TRDD3, was not cross checked with the DNA. The V gene's germline CDR1 is NSMFDY and CDR2 ISSIKDK. The CDR3 extends over 24 residues, inclusive of both ends. CDR3 loop: CSVLLCSKPTAFPTYWGYTDKLIF.

On this clone: It differs at one base from a far larger clone, so likely a read error. Additional DNA sequences in this sample encode the identical CDR3. The rearrangement uses TRDV2 and TRDJ3; no firm D call. Germline CDR1 and CDR2: GEAIGNYY and EKD. The length of the CDR3 is 18 residues. The CDR3 region has the DNA TGTGCCTGCGACAAAAGGGGTAAAAGCTCCTGGGACACCCGACAGATGTTTTTC. This sequence encodes CACDKRGKSSWDTRQMFF.

This clone came up a few times. TCRdb attributes to this sequence the protein of a much larger clone, which differs from the DNA translation at residue 12; a read error is likely, and the protein displayed is translated from the DNA. The rearrangement links TRDV2 to TRDJ2, with 8 bases lining up with TRDD3. The CDR3 runs to 14 residues. Per the germline V gene, CDR1 is GEAIGNYY and CDR2 is EKD. The CDR3 sequence: CACDTWGMTAQPFF. For the CDR3, the DNA is TGTGCCTGTGACACCTGGGGGATGACAGCACAACCCTTCTTT.

This clone has just a few counts. The amino acid sequence in TCRdb belongs to a much larger clone and departs from this DNA's translation at residue 12, likely a sequencing read error; the sequence shown is translated from the DNA. V gene TRDV1 combines with J gene TRDJ2; possible D gene TRDD2, 5 bases. V lost 3 bases, J lost 4 bases, and 21 bases lay in between. The germline CDR1 and CDR2 sequences are TSWWSYY and QGS. The CDR3 spans 18 residues. CDR3 protein: CALGEPHSSDFPTAQLFF. In DNA, the CDR3 is TGTGCTCTTGGGGAGCCACATTCCTCGGACTTTCCGACAGCACAACTCTTCTTT.

Only a few counts were recorded for this clone. A far larger clone is off by one base, so a read error is likely. The same CDR3 is also encoded by other DNA sequences in this sample. CDR3 loop: CAASIPRGPYTDKLIF. The CDR3 DNA follows: TGTGCCGCAAGCATTCCGAGGGGCCCGTACACCGATAAACTCATCTTT. This chain joins TRAV29/DV5 and TRDJ1; D call uncertain. Germline V gene lookup returns CDR1 NSMFDY and CDR2 ISSIKDK. The CDR3 runs 16 residues.

This clone is labeled as medium-sized. This chain uses TRDV3 with TRDJ1, with 12 bases lining up with TRDD3. Germline CDR1 TVYSNPD, CDR2 GDNSRS (reference sequence). J was trimmed by 3 bases and V by 2 bases; bases with no gene match: 1. There are 13 residues in the CDR3. The CDR3 region is CAFYWGIPDKLIF. The CDR3 nucleotides read TGTGCCTTTTACTGGGGGATACCCGATAAACTCATCTTT.

To note about this clone: This DNA translates differently at residue 10 from the TCRdb protein, which is that of a much larger clone; a read error is likely, and the protein shown is the DNA's own translation. This rearrangement joins TRDV2 to TRDJ3; 9 positions agree with TRDD3. The CDR3 totals 18 residues. Trimming cost V 0 bases and J 2 bases; bases outside gene matches: 4. CDR1 GEAIGNYY and CDR2 EKD come from the germline V gene. The DNA of the CDR3 is TGTGCCTGTGACACCTGGGGATACGGCCCCTGGGACACCCGACAGATGTTTTTC. The encoded protein is CACDTWGYGPWDTRQMFF.

This clone was recorded a few times. A much larger clone lies a single base off, so this may be a read error. Different DNA sequences within this sample yield the same CDR3. This sequence joins TRDV1 and TRDJ1; D perhaps matches TRDD3 (5 bases). This CDR3 spans 22 amino acids. Germline loops: CDR1 TSWWSYY, CDR2 QGS. Trimming took 1 base from V and 0 from J, leaving 30 bases between them. In DNA, the CDR3 is TGTGCTCTTGGGGAACAGGAGGCTACCGGGGGGTACGCGTGGGGTTACACCGATAAACTCATCTTT. Its protein product is CALGEQEATGGYAWGYTDKLIF.

Worth noting for this clone: A far larger clone is a single base away, which makes a read error likely. This sequence joins TRDV2 and TRDJ1, with 9 positions matching TRDD3. CDR3 length equals 14 residues. Trimming removed 3 bases from V and 8 bases from J; junction bases left unmatched: 9. CDR1 and CDR2 from the germline V gene are GEAIGNYY and EKD. The CDR3 loop reads CACDLLGDKVKLIF. The CDR3 nucleotides are TGTGCCTGTGACTTACTGGGGGACAAGGTGAAACTCATCTTT.

A note on this clone: It may be a read error: a sequence one base away is much more abundant. V and J are TRDV2 and TRDJ2; D is unclear. Trimming cost V 5 bases and J 0 bases, with 51 bases left between them. Looked up from germline, CDR1 is GEAIGNYY and CDR2 is EKD. The CDR3 length is 28 residues. The CDR3 nucleotides read TGTGCCTGTGGAAAACATAGGGCCCATAGCAAGGTTTTTCGTAATGATGCCCGTGGTAGTGCTTTGACAGCACAACTCTTCTTT. It yields the protein CACGKHRAHSKVFRNDARGSALTAQLFF.

Only a few counts were recorded for this clone. This likely stems from a read error, as it lies one base from a far larger clone. The same CDR3 also results from other DNA sequences found in this sample. CDR3 sequence (DNA): TGTGCCTGTGACACCGGCAAACTGGGTGAGAGCTCCTGGGACACCCGACAGATGTTTTTC. Its protein is CACDTGKLGESSWDTRQMFF. The chain recombines TRDV2 with TRDJ3; D is perhaps TRDD3 (6 bases). The CDR3 sequence is 20 residues long. The germline V gene encodes CDR1 GEAIGNYY and CDR2 EKD. V lost 0 bases and J lost 0, with 17 bases in between.

To note about this clone: Translating this DNA gives a protein that differs at residue 12 from the TCRdb one, which belongs to a much larger clone; a read error is likely, and the protein shown is this translation. J is TRDJ3 and V is TRAV29/DV5, with TRDD3 identical over 13 bases. V trimming: 0 bases; J trimming: 5 bases; junction bases outside the gene matches: 8. The length of the CDR3 is 19 residues. CDR1 NSMFDY and CDR2 ISSIKDK come from the germline V gene. For the CDR3, the DNA is TGTGCAGCAAGCGCGCCTACTGGGGGATACGCCAGGGACACCCGACAGATGTTTTTC. Translating gives CAASAPTGGYARDTRQMFF.

This clone has a handful of counts. TCRdb pairs this DNA with a much larger clone's protein that differs at residue 6, likely a read error; the protein shown was translated from the DNA. The rearrangement links TRDV1 to TRDJ1; no clear D. This CDR3 comprises 13 residues. V lost 5 bases, J lost 0 bases, and 7 bases lay in between. Germline CDR1 is TSWWSYY and CDR2 is QGS. This CDR3 reads CALGSPYTDKLIF. In DNA form, the CDR3 reads TGTGCTCTTGGGTCTCCCTACACCGATAAACTCATCTTT.

This clone is deemed medium-sized. One junction end disagrees with the germline gene, perhaps due to a read error. The chain carries TRDV2 and TRDJ3, with 9 bases aligning to TRDD3. The germline CDR1 and CDR2 sequences are GEAIGNYY and EKD. The CDR3 totals 19 residues. CDR3 region: CACDTGDTRSSWDTRQVFF. The CDR3 DNA follows: TGTGCCTGTGACACCGGGGATACGAGGAGCTCCTGGGACACCCGACAGGTGTTTTTC.

The rearrangement links TRDV2 to TRDJ3; TRDD3 matches 12 bases. The germline V gene has CDR1 GEAIGNYY and CDR2 EKD. The CDR3 contains 21 residues. The J segment lost 0 bases and the V segment lost 3 bases, leaving 11 bases of the junction unmatched. DNA for the CDR3: TGTGCCTGTGACCCCGTACTGGGGGATACCCGCATCTCCTGGGACACCCGACAGATGTTTTTC. Residues: CACDPVLGDTRISWDTRQMFF.